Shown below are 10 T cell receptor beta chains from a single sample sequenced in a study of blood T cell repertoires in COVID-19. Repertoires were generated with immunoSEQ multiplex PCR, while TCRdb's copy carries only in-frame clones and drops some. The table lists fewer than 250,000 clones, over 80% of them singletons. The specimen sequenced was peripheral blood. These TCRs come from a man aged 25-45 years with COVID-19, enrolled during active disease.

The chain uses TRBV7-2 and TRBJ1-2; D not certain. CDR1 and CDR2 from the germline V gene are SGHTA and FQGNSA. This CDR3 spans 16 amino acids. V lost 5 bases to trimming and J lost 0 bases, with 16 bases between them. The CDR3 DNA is TGTGCCAGCAGCCCGTCCTGGAGCCAAGCTAACTATGGCTACACCTTC. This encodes CASSPSWSQANYGYTF.

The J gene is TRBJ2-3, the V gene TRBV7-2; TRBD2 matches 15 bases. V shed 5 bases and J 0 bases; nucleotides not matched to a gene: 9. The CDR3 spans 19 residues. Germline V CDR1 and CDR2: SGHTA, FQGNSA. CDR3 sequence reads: CASSRTSGGASQSTDTQYF. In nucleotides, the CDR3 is TGTGCCAGCAGCCGGACTAGCGGGGGGGCTAGTCAGAGCACAGATACGCAGTATTTT.

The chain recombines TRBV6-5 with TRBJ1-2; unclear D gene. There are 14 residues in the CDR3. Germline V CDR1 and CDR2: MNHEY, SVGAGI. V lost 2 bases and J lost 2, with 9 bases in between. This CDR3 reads CASSYDDSNYGYTF. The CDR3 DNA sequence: TGTGCCAGCAGTTACGATGACTCAAACTATGGCTACACCTTC.

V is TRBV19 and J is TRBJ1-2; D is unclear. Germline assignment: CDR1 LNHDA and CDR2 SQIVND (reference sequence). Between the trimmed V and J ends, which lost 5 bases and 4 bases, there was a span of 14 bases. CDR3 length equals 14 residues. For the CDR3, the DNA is TGTGCCAGTAGTCCCGCCCGGAGGGTCTATGGCTACACCTTC. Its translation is CASSPARRVYGYTF. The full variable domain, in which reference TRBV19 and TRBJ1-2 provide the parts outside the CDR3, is DGGITQSPKYLFRKEGQNVTLSCEQNLNHDAMYWYRQDPGQGLRLIYYSQIVNDFQKGDIAEGYSVSREKKESFPLTVTSAQKNPTAFYLCASSPARRVYGYTFGSGTRLTVV.

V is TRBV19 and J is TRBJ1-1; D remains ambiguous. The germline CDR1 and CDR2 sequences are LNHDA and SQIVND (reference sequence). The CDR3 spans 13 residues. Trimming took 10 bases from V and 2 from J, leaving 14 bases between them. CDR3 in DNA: TGTGCCACTTATAACCGACTTAACACTGAAGCTTTCTTT. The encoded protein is CATYNRLNTEAFF.

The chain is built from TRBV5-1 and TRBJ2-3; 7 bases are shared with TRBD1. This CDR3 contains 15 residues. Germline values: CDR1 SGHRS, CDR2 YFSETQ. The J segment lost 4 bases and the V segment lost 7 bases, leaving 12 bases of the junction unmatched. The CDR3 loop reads CASGSGTAKSDTQYF. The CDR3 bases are TGCGCCAGCGGGTCCGGGACAGCAAAGTCAGATACGCAGTATTTT.

DNA for the CDR3: TGCGCCAGCAGCCCAAGGACAGGGAGCGAGCAGTACTTC. Translating gives CASSPRTGSEQYF. The chain recombines TRBV5-1 with TRBJ2-7; 8 nucleotides agree with TRBD1. The CDR3 contains 13 residues. The germline V gene encodes CDR1 SGHRS and CDR2 YFSETQ. The junction had 6 bases not matched to a gene; V was cut back by 4 bases and J by 6 bases. Based on the CDR3 plus reference TRBV5-1 and TRBJ2-7, the full variable domain is KAGVTQTPRYLIKTRGQQVTLSCSPISGHRSVSWYQQTPGQGLQFLFEYFSETQRNKGNFPGRFSGRQFSNSRSEMNVSTLELGDSALYLCASSPRTGSEQYFGPGTRLTVT.

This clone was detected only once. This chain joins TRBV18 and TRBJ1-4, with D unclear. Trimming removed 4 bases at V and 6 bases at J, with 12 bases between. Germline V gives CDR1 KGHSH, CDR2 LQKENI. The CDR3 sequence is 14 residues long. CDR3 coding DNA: TGTGCCAGCTCACTCGGACTTGTGGATGAAAAACTGTTTTTT. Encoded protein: CASSLGLVDEKLFF.

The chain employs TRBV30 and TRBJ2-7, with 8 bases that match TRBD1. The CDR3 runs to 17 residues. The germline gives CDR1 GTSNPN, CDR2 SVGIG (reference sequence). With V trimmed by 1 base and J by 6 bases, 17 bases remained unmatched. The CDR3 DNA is TGTGCCTGGAGTGGGGGGACAGGAAGGGGCCCTCGGGGCGAGCAGTACTTC. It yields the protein CAWSGGTGRGPRGEQYF.

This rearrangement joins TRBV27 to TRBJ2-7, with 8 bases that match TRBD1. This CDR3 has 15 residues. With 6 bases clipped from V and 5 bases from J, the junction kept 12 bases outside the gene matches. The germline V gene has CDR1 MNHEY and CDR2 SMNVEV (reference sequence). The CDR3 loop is CASRTAGRGPHEQYF. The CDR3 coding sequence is TGTGCCAGCAGGACGGCGGGCAGGGGGCCCCACGAGCAGTACTTC.